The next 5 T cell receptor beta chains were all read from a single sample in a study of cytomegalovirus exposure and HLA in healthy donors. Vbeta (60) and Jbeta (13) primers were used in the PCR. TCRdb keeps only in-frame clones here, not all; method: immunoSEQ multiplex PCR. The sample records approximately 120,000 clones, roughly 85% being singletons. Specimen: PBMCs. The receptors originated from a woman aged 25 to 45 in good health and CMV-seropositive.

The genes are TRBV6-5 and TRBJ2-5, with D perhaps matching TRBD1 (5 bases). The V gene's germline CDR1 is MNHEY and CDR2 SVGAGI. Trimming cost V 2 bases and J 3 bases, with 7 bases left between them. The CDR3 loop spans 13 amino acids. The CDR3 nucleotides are TGTGCCAGCAGTTACGGGGCAGAAGAGACCCAGTACTTC. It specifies CASSYGAEETQYF.

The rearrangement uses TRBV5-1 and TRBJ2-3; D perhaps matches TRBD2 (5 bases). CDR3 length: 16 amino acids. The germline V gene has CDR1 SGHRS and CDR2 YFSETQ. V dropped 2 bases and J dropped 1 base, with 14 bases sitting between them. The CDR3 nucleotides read TGCGCCAGCAGCTTTGGGGAGTCAATCCGCACAGATACGCAGTATTTT. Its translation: CASSFGESIRTDTQYF.

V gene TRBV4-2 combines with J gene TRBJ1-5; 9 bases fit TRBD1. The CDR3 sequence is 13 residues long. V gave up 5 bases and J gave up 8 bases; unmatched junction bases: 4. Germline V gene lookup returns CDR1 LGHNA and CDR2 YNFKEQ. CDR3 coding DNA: TGTGCCAGCAGCGCACAGGGGGCTGAGCCCCAGCATTTT. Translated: CASSAQGAEPQHF.

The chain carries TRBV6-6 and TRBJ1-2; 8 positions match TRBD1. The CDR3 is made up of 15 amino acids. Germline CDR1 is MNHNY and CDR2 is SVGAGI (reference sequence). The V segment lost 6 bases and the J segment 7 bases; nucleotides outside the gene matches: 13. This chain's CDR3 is CASSPPQGAQGGYTF. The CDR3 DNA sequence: TGTGCCAGCAGCCCACCCCAGGGGGCGCAAGGTGGCTACACCTTC.

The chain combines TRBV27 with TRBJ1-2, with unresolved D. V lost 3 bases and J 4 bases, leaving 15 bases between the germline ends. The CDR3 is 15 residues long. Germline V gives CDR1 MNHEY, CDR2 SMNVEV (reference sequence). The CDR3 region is CASSFFSSGFYGYTF. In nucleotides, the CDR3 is TGTGCCAGCAGTTTCTTTTCCTCGGGGTTCTATGGCTACACCTTC.